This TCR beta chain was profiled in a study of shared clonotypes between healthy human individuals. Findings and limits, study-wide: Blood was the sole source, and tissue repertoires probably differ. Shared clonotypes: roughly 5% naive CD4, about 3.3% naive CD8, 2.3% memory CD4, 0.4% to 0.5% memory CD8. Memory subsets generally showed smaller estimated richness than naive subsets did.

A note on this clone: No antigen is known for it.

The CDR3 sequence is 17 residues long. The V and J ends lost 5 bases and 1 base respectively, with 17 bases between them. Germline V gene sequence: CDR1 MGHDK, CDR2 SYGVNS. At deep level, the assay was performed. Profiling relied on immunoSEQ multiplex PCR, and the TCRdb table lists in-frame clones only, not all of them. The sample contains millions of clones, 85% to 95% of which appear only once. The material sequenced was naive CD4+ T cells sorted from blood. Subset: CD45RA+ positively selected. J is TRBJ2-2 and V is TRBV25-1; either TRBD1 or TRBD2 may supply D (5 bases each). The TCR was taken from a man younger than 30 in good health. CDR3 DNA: TGTGCCAGCAGTAAGGCTGGGACGGAGATGAACACCGGGGAGCTGTTTTTT. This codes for CASSKAGTEMNTGELFF.